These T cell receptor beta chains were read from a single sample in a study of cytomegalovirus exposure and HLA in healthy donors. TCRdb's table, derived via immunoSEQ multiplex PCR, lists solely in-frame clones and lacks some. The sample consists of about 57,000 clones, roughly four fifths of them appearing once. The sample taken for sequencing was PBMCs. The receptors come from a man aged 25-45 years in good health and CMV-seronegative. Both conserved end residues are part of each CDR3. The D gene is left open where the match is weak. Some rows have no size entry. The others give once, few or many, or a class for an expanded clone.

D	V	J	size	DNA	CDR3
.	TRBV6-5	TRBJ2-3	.	TGTGCCAGCAGGGGGGCCACAGATACGCAGTATTTT	CASRGATDTQYF
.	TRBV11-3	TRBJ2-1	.	TGTGCCAGCAGTCCAGGGGATGAGCAGTTCTTC	CASSPGDEQFF
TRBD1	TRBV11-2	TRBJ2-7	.	TGTGCCAGCAGCGGGGGACAGACCTACGAGCAGTACTTC	CASSGGQTYEQYF
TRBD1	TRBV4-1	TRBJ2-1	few	TGCGCCAGCAGCCAAGACAGGAGGCAGGGGGCCTACAATGAGCAGTTCTTC	CASSQDRRQGAYNEQFF
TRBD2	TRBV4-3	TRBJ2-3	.	TGCGCCAGCAGCCAAGACCCTGGCGGGGGGCGAATAGATACGCAGTATTTT	CASSQDPGGGRIDTQYF
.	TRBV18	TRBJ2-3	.	TGTGCCAGCTCACCGAGCGGCACAGATACGCAGTATTTT	CASSPSGTDTQYF
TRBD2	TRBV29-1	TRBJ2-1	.	TGCAGCGTTGAAATAGTCCTAGCGGGATACAATGAGCAGTTCTTC	CSVEIVLAGYNEQFF
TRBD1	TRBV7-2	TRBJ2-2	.	TGTGCCAGCAGCTGGACAGGGGGTACCACCGGGGAGCTGTTTTTT	CASSWTGGTTGELFF
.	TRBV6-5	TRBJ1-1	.	TGTGCCAGCAGTTACGGGGGAGGGACTGAAGCTTTCTTT	CASSYGGGTEAFF
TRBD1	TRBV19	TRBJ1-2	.	TGTGCCAGTAGGTCTCACTCGACAGGGGGTATGGGTGGCTACACCTTC	CASRSHSTGGMGGYTF
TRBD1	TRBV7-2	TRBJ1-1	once	TGTGCCAGCAGCGGGGACAGGGGCTCGGACACTGAAGCTTTCTTT	CASSGDRGSDTEAFF
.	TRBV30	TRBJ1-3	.	TGTGCCTGGAGTCAGGGGTACTCTGGAAACACCATATATTTT	CAWSQGYSGNTIYF
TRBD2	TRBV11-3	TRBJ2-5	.	TGTGCCAGCAGCTTAGTGTGGCGGGAGGGCCTTGAGACCCAGTACTTC	CASSLVWREGLETQYF
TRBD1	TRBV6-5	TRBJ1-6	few	TGTGCCACCGGGACAGGGAACTTTAATTCACCCCTCCACTTT	CATGTGNFNSPLHF
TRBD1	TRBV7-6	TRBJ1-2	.	TGTGCCAGCAGGACAGGGGGCGATGGCTACACCTTC	CASRTGGDGYTF
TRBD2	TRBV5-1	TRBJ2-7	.	TGCGCCAGCAGCTTTGGGGGAGCGGGGCCTTCCTACGAGCAGTACTTC	CASSFGGAGPSYEQYF
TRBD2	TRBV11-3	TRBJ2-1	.	TGTGCCAGCAGCCCCTTAGCGGGAGAGGGCAATGAGCAGTTCTTC	CASSPLAGEGNEQFF
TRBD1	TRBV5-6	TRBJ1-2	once	TGTGCCAGCAGCTCGCGGGAGGGGGCAGGAAACTATGGCTACACCTTC	CASSSREGAGNYGYTF
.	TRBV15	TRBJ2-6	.	TGTGCCACCAGCAGAGGGAACAGGTACTCTGGGGCCAACGTCCTGACTTTC	CATSRGNRYSGANVLTF
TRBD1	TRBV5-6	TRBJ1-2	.	TGTGCCAGCAGCCCCCGGGACAGGGTCTCTTATGGCTACACCTTC	CASSPRDRVSYGYTF
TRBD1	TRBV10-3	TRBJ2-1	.	TGTGCCATCAGTGAGACCCGACAGGGGGTCTACAATGAGCAGTTCTTC	CAISETRQGVYNEQFF
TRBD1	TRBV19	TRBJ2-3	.	TGTGCCAGTAGCCGCCGGGACAGGTACACAGATACGCAGTATTTT	CASSRRDRYTDTQYF
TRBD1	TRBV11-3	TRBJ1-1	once	TGTGCCAGCAGCTTAGGAGGACAGGGCACTGAAGCTTTCTTT	CASSLGGQGTEAFF
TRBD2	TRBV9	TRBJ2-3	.	TGTGCCAGCAGCGTAGGGGATAGCGGGAGGATGGCGGATACGCAGTATTTT	CASSVGDSGRMADTQYF
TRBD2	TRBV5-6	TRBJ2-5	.	TGTGCCAGCAGCTTGGCCGGGAGGACCTCCCAAGAGACCCAGTACTTC	CASSLAGRTSQETQYF
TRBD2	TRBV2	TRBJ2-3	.	TGTGCCAGCAGTGAGCTAGCGGGAGCAGATACGCAGTATTTT	CASSELAGADTQYF